This T cell receptor (beta chain) derives from a study of blood T cell repertoires in COVID-19. Study context: COVID-19 samples, acute and convalescent, were from the United States, Italy and Spain. From T cells, B-cell-depleted T cells, or PBMCs came the material, which was cDNA or gDNA.

V lost 6 bases to trimming and J lost 4 bases; unmatched junction nucleotides: 8. The CDR3 extends over 14 amino acids. Per germline, CDR1 MNHEY and CDR2 SMNVEV (reference sequence). The authors' processing: Amplification of reference gene primers provided the estimated nucleated cell counts. Only in-frame clones appear in the TCRdb table, and some are missing; sequencing was by immunoSEQ multiplex PCR. V and J calls and clone size are those listed in that table; D and trimming were worked out from the DNA. In the table there are about 210,000 clones, around four fifths of which are singletons. The gene calls are TRBV27 and TRBJ2-7, with TRBD1 matching 8 bases. The clonotype comes from a man over 45 with active or convalescent COVID-19. Sequencing was performed on peripheral blood. The CDR3 DNA is TGTGCCAGCAGGCCTGCAGGGGGCGCTTACGAGCAGTACTTC. This encodes CASRPAGGAYEQYF.